The sequence of this TCR beta chain was determined in a study of T cell responses to AZD1222 COVID-19 vaccine. Overall study results and limits: Baseline serology detected seropositivity in only 5 or 6 AZD1222 recipients.

This CDR3 is 16 amino acids long. Germline V gives CDR1 ENHRY, CDR2 SYGVKD. Germline trimming cut 2 bases from V and 6 bases from J; bases unmatched to any gene: 5. There are a few counts of this clone. Its matching antigen is unknown. Libraries were prepared by immunoSEQ multiplex PCR; TCRdb keeps only in-frame clonotypes and omits some of them. Among roughly 110,000 clones, approximately 88% were seen once, and the ten largest hold 6.5%. The sequence was obtained from an adult who received the AZD1222 COVID-19 vaccine. The sequencing used peripheral blood, collected 28 days after the second AZD1222 dose. This chain connects TRBV10-3 to TRBJ2-1; 12 bases match TRBD2. CDR3: CAISEPGLAGVNEQFF. The CDR3 DNA is TGTGCCATCAGTGAGCCGGGACTAGCGGGCGTCAATGAGCAGTTCTTC.